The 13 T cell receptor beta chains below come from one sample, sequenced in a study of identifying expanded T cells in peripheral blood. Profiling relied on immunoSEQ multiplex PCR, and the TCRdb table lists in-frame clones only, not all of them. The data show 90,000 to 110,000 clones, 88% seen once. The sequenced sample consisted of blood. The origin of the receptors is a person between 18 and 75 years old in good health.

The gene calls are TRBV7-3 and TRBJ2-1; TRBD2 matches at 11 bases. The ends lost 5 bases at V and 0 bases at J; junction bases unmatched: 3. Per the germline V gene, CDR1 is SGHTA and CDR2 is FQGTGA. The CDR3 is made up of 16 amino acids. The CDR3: CASSPTSGGSYNEQFF. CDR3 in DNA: TGTGCCAGCAGCCCAACTAGCGGGGGCTCCTACAATGAGCAGTTCTTC.

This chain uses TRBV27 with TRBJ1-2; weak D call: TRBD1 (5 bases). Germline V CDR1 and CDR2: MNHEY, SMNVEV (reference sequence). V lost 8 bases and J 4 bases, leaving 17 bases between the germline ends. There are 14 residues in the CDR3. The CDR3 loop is CASRRSGPGYGYTF. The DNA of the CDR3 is TGTGCCAGCCGACGATCGGGGCCTGGCTATGGCTACACCTTC.

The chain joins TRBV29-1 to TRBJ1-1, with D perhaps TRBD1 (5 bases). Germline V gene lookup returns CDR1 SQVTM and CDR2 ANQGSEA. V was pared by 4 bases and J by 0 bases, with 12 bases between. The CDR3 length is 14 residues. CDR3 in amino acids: CSVVPGLMNTEAFF. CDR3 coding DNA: TGCAGCGTTGTACCAGGGCTCATGAACACTGAAGCTTTCTTT. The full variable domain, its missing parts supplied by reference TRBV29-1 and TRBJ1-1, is SAVISQKPSRDICQRGTSLTIQCQVDSQVTMMFWYRQQPGQSLTLIATANQGSEATYESGFVIDKFPISRPNLTFSTLTVSNMSPEDSSIYLCSVVPGLMNTEAFFGQGTRLTVV.

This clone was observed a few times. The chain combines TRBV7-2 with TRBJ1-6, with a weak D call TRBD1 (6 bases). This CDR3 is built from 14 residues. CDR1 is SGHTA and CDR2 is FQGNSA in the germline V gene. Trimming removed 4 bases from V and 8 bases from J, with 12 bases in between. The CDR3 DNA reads TGTGCCAGCAGCTGGGACACGAGGGATTCACCCCTCCACTTT. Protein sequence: CASSWDTRDSPLHF.

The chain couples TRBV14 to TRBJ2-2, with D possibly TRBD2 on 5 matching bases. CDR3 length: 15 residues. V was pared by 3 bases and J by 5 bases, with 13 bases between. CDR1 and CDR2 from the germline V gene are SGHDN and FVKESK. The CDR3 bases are TGTGCCAGCAGCCACCTCAGCGGTCGGACCGGGGAGCTGTTTTTT. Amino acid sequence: CASSHLSGRTGELFF.

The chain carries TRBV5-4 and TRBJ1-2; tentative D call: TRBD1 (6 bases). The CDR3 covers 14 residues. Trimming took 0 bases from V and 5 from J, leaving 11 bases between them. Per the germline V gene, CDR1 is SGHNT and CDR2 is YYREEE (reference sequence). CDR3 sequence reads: CASSLGQDIYGYTF. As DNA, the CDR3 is TGTGCCAGCAGCTTGGGACAGGACATTTATGGCTACACCTTC.

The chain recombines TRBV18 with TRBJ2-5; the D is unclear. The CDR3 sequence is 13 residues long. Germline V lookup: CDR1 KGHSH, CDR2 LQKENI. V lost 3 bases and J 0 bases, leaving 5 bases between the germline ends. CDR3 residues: CASSPLDQETQYF. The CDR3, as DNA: TGTGCCAGCTCACCTCTTGACCAAGAGACCCAGTACTTC.

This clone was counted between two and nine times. The CDR3 is CASSLDSPSMGYTF. The CDR3, as DNA: TGTGCCAGCAGTTTAGACAGCCCCTCTATGGGCTACACCTTC. The V gene is TRBV28, the J gene TRBJ1-2, with D possibly TRBD1 on 5 matching bases. The germline gives CDR1 MDHEN, CDR2 SYDVKM. The CDR3 is 14 residues long. With 2 bases removed from V and 8 bases from J, the gap between germline ends came to 15 bases.

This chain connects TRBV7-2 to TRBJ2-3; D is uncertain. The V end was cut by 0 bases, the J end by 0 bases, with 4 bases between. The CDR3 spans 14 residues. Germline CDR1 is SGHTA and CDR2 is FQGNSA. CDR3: CASSLAGSTDTQYF. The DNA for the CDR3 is TGTGCCAGCAGCTTAGCGGGAAGCACAGATACGCAGTATTTT.

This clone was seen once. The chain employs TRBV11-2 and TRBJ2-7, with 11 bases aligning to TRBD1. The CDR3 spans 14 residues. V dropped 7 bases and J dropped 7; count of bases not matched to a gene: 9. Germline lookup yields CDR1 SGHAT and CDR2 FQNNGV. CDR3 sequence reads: CASTSMDRGREQYF. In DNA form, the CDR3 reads TGTGCCAGCACGTCTATGGACAGGGGGCGAGAGCAGTACTTC.

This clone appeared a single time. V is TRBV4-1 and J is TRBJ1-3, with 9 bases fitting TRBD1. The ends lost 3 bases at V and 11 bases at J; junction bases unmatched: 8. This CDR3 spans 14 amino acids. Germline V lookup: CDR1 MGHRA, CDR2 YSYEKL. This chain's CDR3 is CASSHPGQGEAIYF. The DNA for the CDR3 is TGCGCCAGCAGCCATCCGGGACAGGGAGAAGCCATATATTTT.

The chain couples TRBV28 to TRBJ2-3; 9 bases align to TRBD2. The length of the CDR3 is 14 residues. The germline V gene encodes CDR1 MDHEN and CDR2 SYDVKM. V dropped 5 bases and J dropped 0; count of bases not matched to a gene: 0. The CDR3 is CASSLAGSTDTQYF. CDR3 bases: TGTGCCAGCAGTCTAGCGGGGAGCACAGATACGCAGTATTTT.

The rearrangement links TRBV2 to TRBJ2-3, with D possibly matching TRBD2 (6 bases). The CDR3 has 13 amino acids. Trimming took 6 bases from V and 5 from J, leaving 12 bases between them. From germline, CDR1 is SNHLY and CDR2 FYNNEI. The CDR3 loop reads CASSGGRQDTQYF. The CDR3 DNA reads TGTGCCAGCAGCGGGGGACGCCAAGATACGCAGTATTTT.